The 28 T cell receptor beta chains below were found in one sample sequenced in a study of naive and memory T cell subsets. Both TRBC1 and TRBC2 were covered by a beta constant-region primer of two equimolar oligonucleotides. Four rounds of PCR amplified the ligated cDNA using nested alpha and beta constant-region primers plus SP2. TCRdb re-called the UMI-ligation and nested PCR reads through MiXCR, storing one row per CDR3 protein. This sample has roughly 150,000 distinct CDR3 sequences, with about 20% found just once. No antigens are known for them. The study's findings and limits: Especially in CD8 cells, naive repertoires contained a few larger clonotypes, possibly CD45RA-re-expressing memory cells.

Sample: naive CD4+ T cells from blood. The receptors come from a human donor in good health.

This clonotype came up a few times. The chain employs TRBV29-1 and TRBJ2-7, with D possibly TRBD1 on 5 matching bases. Looked up from germline, CDR1 is SQVTM and CDR2 is ANQGSEA. The CDR3 consists of 14 residues. Trimming removed 7 bases from V and 0 bases from J, with 16 bases in between. The CDR3, as DNA: TGCAGCGCTGTAGAAAGGACACGCTCCTACGAGCAGTACTTC. Amino acid sequence: CSAVERTRSYEQYF.

The sample holds a few counts of this clonotype. The chain is built from TRBV19 and TRBJ2-3; D is uncertain. This CDR3 has 13 residues. The V end was cut by 6 bases, the J end by 2 bases, with 9 bases between. Germline CDR1 and CDR2: LNHDA and SQIVND (reference sequence). The CDR3, as DNA: TGTGCCAGTAGGGGGTGGGACACAGATACGCAGTATTTT. Its translation: CASRGWDTDTQYF.

This clonotype was seen a few times. The chain links TRBV19 to TRBJ2-7; 9 bases fit TRBD1. V lost 3 bases to trimming and J lost 3 bases; unmatched junction nucleotides: 9. The CDR3 runs 16 residues. The V gene's germline CDR1 is LNHDA and CDR2 SQIVND (reference sequence). The CDR3 DNA reads as TGTGCCAGTAGTATGGGGACAGGGCTAAGGAGCTACGAGCAGTACTTC. Protein sequence: CASSMGTGLRSYEQYF.

In this sample, this clonotype turned up a few times. A junction end diverges from the germline sequence, so it may reflect a read error. The chain has TRBV19 and TRBJ1-5; D unresolved. The CDR3 runs 13 residues. Germline CDR1 and CDR2: LNHDA and SQIVND (reference sequence). The CDR3 DNA reads as TGTGCCAGTAGTATGCAGTTCAATCCGCCCCAGCATTTT. Encoded protein: CASSMQFNPPQHF.

This rearrangement joins TRBV7-8 to TRBJ2-5, with 11 bases that match TRBD1. The CDR3 spans 13 residues. Trimming cost V 8 bases and J 5 bases; bases outside gene matches: 4. Germline V gene data show CDR1 as SGHVS and CDR2 as FQNEAQ. The CDR3 sequence is CASGQGARETQYF. In DNA form, the CDR3 reads TGTGCCAGCGGACAGGGGGCCCGGGAGACCCAGTACTTC.

This clonotype was seen ten or more times. This chain uses TRBV5-5 with TRBJ2-7; TRBD1 might be the D (5 bases). This CDR3 is 13 amino acids long. Germline V lookup: CDR1 SGHKS, CDR2 YYEKEE (reference sequence). Trimming cost V 3 bases and J 3 bases, with 10 bases left between them. CDR3 DNA: TGTGCCAGCAGCTATGACAGCCTCTACGAGCAGTACTTC. The encoded protein is CASSYDSLYEQYF.

This clonotype came up a few times. The rearrangement joins TRBV5-1 to TRBJ2-1, with TRBD1 as a possible D gene (6 bases). The CDR3 runs 15 residues. V dropped 1 base and J dropped 4 bases, with 12 bases sitting between them. CDR1 SGHRS and CDR2 YFSETQ come from the germline V gene. The CDR3 sequence is CASSLRTANYNEQFF. CDR3 in DNA: TGCGCCAGCAGCTTGAGGACAGCCAATTACAATGAGCAGTTCTTC.

This clonotype has more than one count but fewer than ten. The chain is built from TRBV6-5 and TRBJ2-2, with 9 bases that match TRBD1. The CDR3 is 18 amino acids. V dropped 2 bases and J dropped 5; count of bases not matched to a gene: 12. Germline loops: CDR1 MNHEY, CDR2 SVGAGI. CDR3 in amino acids: CASSYLPPTGGRTGELFF. The DNA of the CDR3 is TGTGCCAGCAGTTACCTGCCCCCGACAGGGGGAAGGACCGGGGAGCTGTTTTTT.

This rearrangement joins TRBV7-9 to TRBJ2-3; TRBD2 matches at 10 bases. Germline V gene lookup returns CDR1 SEHNR and CDR2 FQNEAQ (reference sequence). Trimming at V came to 1 base and at J to 2 bases, leaving 3 bases not matched to a gene. The CDR3 contains 16 residues. The CDR3 protein is CASSLGSGRTTDTQYF. Here the CDR3 DNA reads TGTGCCAGCAGCTTAGGTAGCGGGAGGACCACAGATACGCAGTATTTT.

V and J are TRBV12-3 or TRBV12-4 and TRBJ1-4, with D hard to call. This CDR3 region has 11 residues. V lost 2 bases and J lost 11, with 6 bases in between. The CDR3 protein is CASSLNGKLFF. In DNA, the CDR3 is TGTGCCAGCAGTTTAAACGGGAAACTGTTTTTT.

The V and J genes are TRBV7-3 and TRBJ2-2; tentatively, D is TRBD1 (6 bases). Germline-derived CDR1 and CDR2 are SGHTA and FQGTGA. The CDR3 is 13 amino acids. V lost 3 bases and J lost 7, with 9 bases in between. CDR3 DNA: TGTGCCAGCAGCTTTCGGGACAACGGGGAGCTGTTTTTT. Amino acids: CASSFRDNGELFF.

The rearrangement links TRBV14 to TRBJ1-4, with TRBD1 as a possible D gene (5 bases). CDR1 and CDR2 from the germline V gene are SGHDN and FVKESK. Trimming took 1 base from V and 4 from J, leaving 10 bases between them. The CDR3 is 15 amino acids. The CDR3 bases are TGTGCCAGCAGCCAAGGGGGGAGAATTAATGAAAAACTGTTTTTT. This sequence encodes CASSQGGRINEKLFF. Looking up the rest from reference TRBV14 and TRBJ1-4 gives the full variable domain: EAGVTQFPSHSVIEKGQTVTLRCDPISGHDNLYWYRRVMGKEIKFLLHFVKESKQDESGMPNNRFLAERTGGTYSTLKVQPAELEDSGVYFCASSQGGRINEKLFFGSGTQLSVL.

The chain links TRBV18 to TRBJ1-6, with TRBD1 identical over 9 bases. This CDR3 region has 18 residues. CDR1 and CDR2 from the germline V gene are KGHSH and LQKENI. Trimming at V came to 4 bases and at J to 6 bases, leaving 13 bases not matched to a gene. The CDR3 here is CASSRNRGRNFSNSPLHF. Here the CDR3 DNA reads TGTGCCAGCTCACGAAACAGGGGGCGCAACTTCTCTAATTCACCCCTCCACTTT.

This sequence joins TRBV14 and TRBJ2-1; D is perhaps TRBD1 or TRBD2 (5 bases each). Trimming shortened V by 3 bases and J by 6 bases, and 18 bases separated the two germline ends. The CDR3 consists of 16 residues. Germline V gene data show CDR1 as SGHDN and CDR2 as FVKESK. The CDR3 reads CASSHRTGTVFNEQFF. CDR3 coding DNA: TGTGCCAGCAGCCACAGAACCGGGACGGTCTTCAATGAGCAGTTCTTC.

This clonotype was picked up a small number of times. The chain has TRBV24-1 and TRBJ2-1; the D gene is possibly TRBD2 (5 bases). This CDR3 contains 15 residues. Germline loops: CDR1 KGHDR, CDR2 SFDVKD. With 4 bases removed from V and 7 bases from J, the gap between germline ends came to 16 bases. The CDR3 protein is CATSDRAETGNEQFF. CDR3 nucleotides: TGTGCCACCAGTGACCGAGCGGAGACTGGGAATGAGCAGTTCTTC.

In this sample, this clonotype turned up a few times. CDR3 residues: CSVARGPADTQYF. The CDR3 DNA reads TGCAGCGTTGCTCGGGGCCCTGCAGATACGCAGTATTTT. The chain is built from TRBV29-1 and TRBJ2-3, with D tentatively TRBD1 or TRBD2 (5 bases each). The CDR3 covers 13 residues. Trimming stripped 4 bases from V and 4 bases from J, with 12 bases between. CDR1 SQVTM and CDR2 ANQGSEA come from the germline V gene.

This sequence joins TRBV20-1 and TRBJ1-2; D is perhaps TRBD1 (6 bases). The germline V gene has CDR1 DFQATT and CDR2 SNEGSKA (reference sequence). Trimming left V 0 bases short and J 4 bases short, with 15 bases between. The CDR3 loop spans 15 amino acids. The CDR3 spells CSARDPRKQGYGYTF. The CDR3 coding sequence is TGCAGTGCTAGAGATCCCAGGAAACAGGGCTATGGCTACACCTTC.

The chain links TRBV5-1 to TRBJ2-3; possibly TRBD1 for D (5 bases). Trimming took 1 base from V and 5 from J, leaving 11 bases between them. Germline V gene sequence: CDR1 SGHRS, CDR2 YFSETQ. The CDR3 is 14 amino acids. The CDR3 region is CASSLTGSEDTQYF. As DNA, the CDR3 is TGCGCCAGCAGCTTGACAGGCTCAGAAGATACGCAGTATTTT.

In this sample, this clonotype turned up a few times. This chain links TRBV3-1 with TRBJ1-1; possibly TRBD1 for D (5 bases). CDR3 size: 16 residues. Germline V gives CDR1 LGHDT, CDR2 YNNKEL (reference sequence). Trimming left V 1 base short and J 6 bases short, with 18 bases between. The CDR3 sequence: CASSQGSGAVPPEAFF. CDR3 sequence (DNA): TGTGCCAGCAGCCAAGGATCCGGGGCAGTTCCTCCTGAAGCTTTCTTT.

This clonotype was found many times. The rearrangement links TRBV6-2 or TRBV6-3 to TRBJ2-3, with TRBD1 matching 7 bases. Germline V gives CDR1 MNHEY, CDR2 SVGEGT. The length of the CDR3 is 16 residues. With V trimmed by 2 bases and J by 2 bases, 7 bases remained unmatched. The CDR3 DNA reads TGTGCCAGCAGTTACGGGTTGACAGGGACCACAGATACGCAGTATTTT. It yields the protein CASSYGLTGTTDTQYF.

This clonotype came up a few times. This chain connects TRBV6-1 to TRBJ2-7; 10 bases map to TRBD2. Germline V gene lookup returns CDR1 MNHNS and CDR2 SASEGT. There are 14 residues in the CDR3. J was trimmed by 1 base and V by 7 bases; bases with no gene match: 4. CDR3 sequence reads: CASNEGLASYEQYF. CDR3 coding DNA: TGTGCCAGCAACGAGGGACTAGCGTCCTACGAGCAGTACTTC.

In this sample, this clonotype turned up many times. V gene TRBV2 combines with J gene TRBJ2-1; D remains unclear. This CDR3 has 14 residues. The V gene's germline CDR1 is SNHLY and CDR2 FYNNEI. The V and J ends lost 4 bases and 1 base respectively, with 8 bases between them. Here the CDR3 reads CASSGEASYNEQFF. The CDR3 bases are TGTGCCAGCAGTGGGGAAGCGTCCTACAATGAGCAGTTCTTC.

The sample holds one count of this clonotype. The J gene is TRBJ2-5, the V gene TRBV6-5; 8 bases fit TRBD2. Trimming removed 6 bases from V and 5 bases from J; junction bases left unmatched: 14. CDR1 is MNHEY and CDR2 is SVGAGI in the germline V gene. This CDR3 is built from 16 residues. The CDR3 spells CASSPGTSAVEETQYF. The CDR3 DNA follows: TGTGCCAGCAGCCCTGGGACTAGTGCGGTCGAGGAGACCCAGTACTTC.

There are a few counts of this clonotype. V gene TRBV9 combines with J gene TRBJ2-3; 9 bases match TRBD2. This CDR3 has 15 amino acids. In germline, CDR1 is SGDLS, CDR2 YYNGEE. The trim removed 0 bases at V and 6 bases at J, leaving 5 bases unmatched. As DNA, the CDR3 is TGTGCCAGCAGCGTAGGCGGGAGGGCCTTTGATACGCAGTATTTT. Translating gives CASSVGGRAFDTQYF.

The chain has TRBV6-1 and TRBJ2-5; TRBD2 matches 11 bases. The CDR3 length is 14 residues. The J segment lost 10 bases and the V segment lost 8 bases, leaving 12 bases of the junction unmatched. Germline loops: CDR1 MNHNS, CDR2 SASEGT. CDR3 nucleotides: TGTGCCAGCCTTCCTAGCGGGAGGACGCCCATCCAGTACTTC. This translates into CASLPSGRTPIQYF.

This clonotype was found a few times. This chain uses TRBV27 with TRBJ1-5; D is undetermined. Trimming cost V 3 bases and J 0 bases, with 9 bases left between them. The CDR3 covers 15 residues. Germline V gene data show CDR1 as MNHEY and CDR2 as SMNVEV (reference sequence). CDR3 loop: CASSFAGNSNQPQHF. For the CDR3, the DNA is TGTGCCAGCAGTTTCGCAGGCAATAGCAATCAGCCCCAGCATTTT.

The chain recombines TRBV20-1 with TRBJ2-2, with 15 bases that match TRBD2. The CDR3 has 20 amino acids. The germline V gene encodes CDR1 DFQATT and CDR2 SNEGSKA (reference sequence). V dropped 1 base and J dropped 3; count of bases not matched to a gene: 12. The CDR3 DNA is TGCAGTGCTAGAGCCATAGGACTAGCGGGAGGGCCCTGGGACACCGGGGAGCTGTTTTTT. As protein: CSARAIGLAGGPWDTGELFF.

The chain uses TRBV6-5 and TRBJ1-2; tentative D call: TRBD1 (5 bases). V lost 2 bases, J lost 4 bases, and 14 bases lay in between. The CDR3 totals 15 residues. CDR1 and CDR2 from the germline V gene are MNHEY and SVGAGI. CDR3 amino acids: CASSYRGRYGYGYTF. CDR3 nucleotide sequence: TGTGCCAGCAGTTACCGGGGCAGATACGGCTATGGCTACACCTTC.